This TCR beta chain was sequenced during a study of blood T cells in healthy people across ages. Trimming cost V 4 bases and J 3 bases, with 10 bases left between them. Germline V lookup: CDR1 SQVTM, CDR2 ANQGSEA. This CDR3 is built from 12 residues. Study-wide results and limits: PBMCs that were unsorted prevented a conclusive naive versus antigen-experienced comparison. Per million T cells, TCR beta diversity dropped roughly linearly as age increased.

About this clonotype itself: Its antigen is still unknown.

Through a sample-barcoded 5' primer and a J-beta primer mix, a second PCR was run for 7 to 11 cycles. TCRdb re-called the 5' RACE reads with MiXCR, one entry per CDR3 protein. The sample includes around 940,000 distinct CDR3 sequences, just over 50% of them seen just once. The specimen sequenced was blood. V usage is TRBV29-1 and J usage is TRBJ2-7; perhaps TRBD2 as D (5 bases). The TCR comes from a woman aged 55 to 70 in good health. The CDR3 bases are TGCAGCGTTGGGCTAGCAAACTACGAGCAGTACTTC. This gives the protein CSVGLANYEQYF.